This T cell receptor (beta chain) was recovered during a study of blood T cell repertoires in COVID-19 (dated by TCRdb to about 2020). Concerning the study at large: Collaborator samples came from the United States, Italy and Spain and covered acute and convalescent phases of COVID-19. The material from the prospective study consisted of cDNA or gDNA derived from T cells, B-cell-depleted T cells, or PBMCs. Deeply sampled blood TCRbeta repertoires from subjects exposed to, actively infected with, or recovered from COVID-19 were included in the dataset. The repertoires were made available in a free public database intended to serve as a resource for research on the immune response to SARS-CoV-2. The samples were drawn from two sources: the first 160 participants of the ongoing ImmuneRACE study, and approximately 1,300 subjects contributed by 6 global collaborators. The sample metadata nearly always contained a de-identified subject ID, COVID-19 status, age in years and sex. Where available, HLA class I and class II types were obtained from metadata supplied by the sample provider rather than from assay-based typing. Results and caveats for the whole study, not just this receptor: The quantity of clinical and demographic metadata differed by source and by participant and was supplied without curation.

TCRbeta CDR3 regions were amplified from genomic DNA by means of the immunoSEQ Assay, a bias-controlled multiplex PCR. Regarding the original processing steps: Nucleated cell counts per sample were estimated from amplification of reference gene primers within the assay. Sequence reads were collapsed and filtered to measure the absolute abundance of every unique TCRbeta CDR3 rearrangement. For each sample, productive Simpson clonality was calculated as the square root of Simpson's diversity index across productive rearrangements. TCRdb re-hosts the immuneACCESS table, in-frame sequences only. Its copies lack some clones; in the studies checked, an unresolved V gene accounts for under half of them, and the cause for the rest is not known. The DNA was the basis for D and trimming; V, J and clone size are from that table. This sample holds approximately 280,000 clones; about 89% were observed only once. Clones ranked in the top ten supply under 15% of the sample.

The CDR3, cysteine through phenylalanine, is 11 amino acids long. The read is trimmed to its CDR3 DNA, 33 bases read in frame from base 1. CDR1 and CDR2 are read off the germline V gene (reference sequence) as LNHDA and SQIVND. Germline trimming amounts to 9 bases on V and 7 bases on J, with 5 as the count of junction bases outside the gene matches. Whole blood was collected in K2EDTA tubes by collaborating institutions according to the institutions' own protocols. For TCRbeta analysis, collaborator samples were shipped as frozen whole blood, as isolated PBMCs, or as DNA extracted from either sample type. About this clone: There is no known antigen for this receptor. It has no much larger one-base neighbor in the sample; base qualities were not kept.

This TCR was sampled from a woman in her sixties or seventies with acute or convalescent COVID-19. The sample was peripheral blood. The V and J genes are TRBV19 and TRBJ1-2; 7 central nucleotides agree with TRBD1. The nucleotide sequence reads as follows: TGTGCCAGCAGACAGGGATTTGGCTACACCTTC. It translates as CASRQGFGYTF.